What follows are 30 T cell receptor beta chains derived from one specimen sequenced in a study of human T cells and chemical hapten exposure. Time point: patch test 3, about 24 weeks after DPC sensitization. The treatment denotes: therapeutic diphenylcyclopropenone sensitization with weekly scalp DPC. A single record per CDR3 protein comes from TCRdb applying MiXCR to the RACE reads. The data contain about 82,000 distinct CDR3 sequences, approximately 13% of them singletons. The sample here was whole blood, taken in connection with sensitization to the hapten diphenylcyclopropenone (DPC). The origin of the receptors is a woman between 50 and 59 years old with alopecia areata. Some clones in this sample may be carry-over from other donors' samples.

This clonotype was seen more than once but under ten times. The chain is built from TRBV6-2 or TRBV6-3 and TRBJ2-7; D possibly uses TRBD1 or TRBD2 (5 bases each). V was cut by 0 bases and J by 1 base, with 13 bases left in between. The CDR3 totals 16 residues. In germline, CDR1 is MNHEY, CDR2 SVGEGT. Written as DNA, the CDR3 is TGTGCCAGCAGTTACTCTCTGGGGGATTTATCCTACGAGCAGTACTTC. Translation: CASSYSLGDLSYEQYF.

In its sample, this clonotype was seen a few times. The V gene is TRBV5-1, the J gene TRBJ1-2, with a weak D call TRBD1 (6 bases). The CDR3 is made up of 15 amino acids. Germline V gene sequence: CDR1 SGHRS, CDR2 YFSETQ. The V and J ends lost 4 bases and 2 bases respectively, with 15 bases between them. This chain's CDR3 is CASSLQTGPNYGYTF. In DNA form, the CDR3 reads TGCGCCAGCAGCCTCCAGACAGGACCAAACTATGGCTACACCTTC.

The sample holds a few counts of this clonotype. This chain joins TRBV7-9 and TRBJ1-1; a weak D match, TRBD1 (5 bases). The CDR3 runs 14 residues. The V gene lost 6 bases and the J gene lost 2 bases, with 13 bases spanning the gap. The germline V gene encodes CDR1 SEHNR and CDR2 FQNEAQ (reference sequence). The CDR3, as DNA: TGTGCCAGCAGTCGCCGGGACCAAAACACTGAAGCTTTCTTT. Encoded protein: CASSRRDQNTEAFF.

There are a few counts of this clonotype. The rearrangement joins TRBV25-1 to TRBJ1-2, with 7 bases lining up with TRBD1. CDR3 length equals 15 residues. The J segment lost 1 base and the V segment lost 1 base, leaving 3 bases of the junction unmatched. Germline-derived CDR1 and CDR2 are MGHDK and SYGVNS. The CDR3 DNA follows: TGTGCCAGCAGTGAATCTGCAGGGGGTAACTATGGCTACACCTTC. This sequence encodes CASSESAGGNYGYTF.

The chain recombines TRBV20-1 with TRBJ1-3; D is unresolved. The CDR3 sequence is 13 residues long. V was shortened by 5 bases and J by 1 base, with 9 bases between the two germline ends. Germline V lookup: CDR1 DFQATT, CDR2 SNEGSKA (reference sequence). CDR3 DNA: TGCAGTGCTTTGACCGTTTCTGGAAACACCATATATTTT. It specifies CSALTVSGNTIYF.

This clonotype was detected many times. This rearrangement joins TRBV2 to TRBJ2-5; 7 bases are shared with TRBD1. The CDR3 is 14 amino acids. With V trimmed by 8 bases and J by 5 bases, 11 bases remained unmatched. The germline gives CDR1 SNHLY, CDR2 FYNNEI. The CDR3 nucleotides read TGTGCCAGCCTCCGGGACAGCGCGTCGGAGACCCAGTACTTC. It translates to CASLRDSASETQYF.

V is TRBV6-1 and J is TRBJ1-5; the D is unclear. Germline CDR1 MNHNS, CDR2 SASEGT. This CDR3 region has 14 residues. Trimming left V 10 bases short and J 5 bases short, with 18 bases between. The CDR3 coding sequence is TGTGCCACACGACCTCCCGAGCAGTATCAGCCCCAGCATTTT. This codes for CATRPPEQYQPQHF.

This clonotype was observed many times. For the CDR3, the DNA is TGCAGCGTTGATTCCACACTGACCCAGTACTTC. This codes for CSVDSTLTQYF. The chain couples TRBV29-1 to TRBJ2-5; D ambiguous. This CDR3 contains 11 residues. The germline V gene encodes CDR1 SQVTM and CDR2 ANQGSEA. V was clipped by 3 bases and J by 7 bases, with 9 bases between them. The variable domain in full, with the rest retrieved from reference TRBV29-1 and TRBJ2-5, is SAVISQKPSRDICQRGTSLTIQCQVDSQVTMMFWYRQQPGQSLTLIATANQGSEATYESGFVIDKFPISRPNLTFSTLTVSNMSPEDSSIYLCSVDSTLTQYFGPGTRLLVL.

CDR3 sequence (DNA): TGTGCCAGCAGCTTCTCACATGAAGCTAACTATGGCTACACCTTC. This translates into CASSFSHEANYGYTF. The chain uses TRBV7-9 and TRBJ1-2; unclear D gene. Germline lookup yields CDR1 SEHNR and CDR2 FQNEAQ (reference sequence). Deletions cut 3 bases from V and 0 bases from J, with 11 bases between. The CDR3 is made up of 15 amino acids.

This clonotype was counted between two and nine times. The genes are TRBV4-1 and TRBJ2-6, with 8 nucleotides matching TRBD2. The CDR3 runs 17 residues. Trimming removed 3 bases from V and 3 bases from J; junction bases left unmatched: 7. Germline lookup yields CDR1 MGHRA and CDR2 YSYEKL. CDR3 loop: CASSQERGLGGANVLTF. The CDR3 DNA sequence: TGCGCCAGCAGCCAGGAGCGGGGGCTGGGTGGGGCCAACGTCCTGACTTTC.

The chain recombines TRBV24-1 with TRBJ2-2, with D perhaps TRBD1 (5 bases). The V end lost 9 bases, the J end lost 2 bases, and 12 bases lay between the germline ends. The CDR3 is 14 residues long. Per the germline V gene, CDR1 is KGHDR and CDR2 is SFDVKD. Here the CDR3 reads CATGAGFNTGELFF. The DNA for the CDR3 is TGTGCCACCGGGGCAGGATTCAACACCGGGGAGCTGTTTTTT.

V is TRBV29-1 and J is TRBJ2-5, with D possibly matching TRBD2 (6 bases). With 6 bases removed from V and 5 bases from J, the gap between germline ends came to 10 bases. The germline V gene has CDR1 SQVTM and CDR2 ANQGSEA. This CDR3 is 11 amino acids long. CDR3: CSVGEVETQYF. The CDR3 nucleotides are TGCAGCGTGGGGGAGGTGGAGACCCAGTACTTC.

This clonotype was detected many times. V is TRBV28 and J is TRBJ1-3; D ambiguous. Trimming pared 5 bases from V and 0 bases from J, leaving 8 bases between. The V gene's germline CDR1 is MDHEN and CDR2 SYDVKM. This CDR3 region has 14 residues. CDR3 region: CASSQLSSGNTIYF. The CDR3 DNA reads as TGTGCCAGCAGTCAGCTGAGCTCTGGAAACACCATATATTTT.

This clonotype showed up just a few times. The V gene is TRBV20-1, the J gene TRBJ2-1; tentatively, D is TRBD2 (5 bases). Germline CDR1 DFQATT, CDR2 SNEGSKA (reference sequence). V lost 3 bases, J lost 1 base, and 10 bases lay in between. CDR3 length: 14 residues. The CDR3 bases are TGCAGTGCTAGCGGAGGCTGGTCCTACAATGAGCAGTTCTTC. Residues: CSASGGWSYNEQFF.

The rearrangement uses TRBV5-1 and TRBJ2-3, with D perhaps matching TRBD2 (6 bases). Germline V gene lookup returns CDR1 SGHRS and CDR2 YFSETQ. The length of the CDR3 is 13 residues. V lost 7 bases and J 3 bases, leaving 12 bases between the germline ends. Here the CDR3 DNA reads TGCGCCAGCGGGGGGATTAGGACAGATACGCAGTATTTT. Protein sequence: CASGGIRTDTQYF.

This clonotype was detected a few times. V and J are TRBV29-1 and TRBJ2-3, with 14 bases identical to TRBD2. The J segment lost 5 bases and the V segment lost 7 bases, leaving 8 bases of the junction unmatched. The CDR3 consists of 15 residues. CDR1 is SQVTM, CDR2 ANQGSEA, per germline. The CDR3 loop is CSAGTSGSLEDTQYF. The CDR3 DNA reads as TGCAGCGCTGGGACTAGCGGGAGCCTGGAAGATACGCAGTATTTT.

There are a few counts of this clonotype. The rearrangement joins TRBV29-1 to TRBJ2-5, with unresolved D. Germline V gene lookup returns CDR1 SQVTM and CDR2 ANQGSEA. The CDR3 spans 11 residues. The V gene lost 7 bases and the J gene lost 4 bases, with 10 bases spanning the gap. The CDR3 spells CSGTLGETQYF. The CDR3 nucleotides are TGCAGCGGGACCCTCGGAGAGACCCAGTACTTC.

The table lists this clonotype with many counts. This rearrangement joins TRBV18 to TRBJ2-2, with D uncertain. CDR1 KGHSH and CDR2 LQKENI come from the germline V gene. Trimming removed 3 bases from V and 0 bases from J, with 8 bases in between. This CDR3 is built from 15 residues. The CDR3 loop reads CASSPILPNTGELFF. For the CDR3, the DNA is TGTGCCAGCTCACCGATACTCCCGAACACCGGGGAGCTGTTTTTT.

This chain uses TRBV3-1 with TRBJ2-1; 12 bases are a match to TRBD2. Germline CDR1 reads LGHDT; CDR2 reads YNNKEL (reference sequence). The CDR3 loop spans 15 amino acids. Trimming cost V 4 bases and J 7 bases; bases outside gene matches: 5. The CDR3 sequence is CASSPQGTSGNEQFF. In DNA, the CDR3 is TGTGCCAGCAGCCCGCAGGGGACTAGCGGGAATGAGCAGTTCTTC.

The sample holds a few counts of this clonotype. CDR3 in amino acids: CASSPRGQGNYGYTF. CDR3 DNA: TGTGCCAGCAGTCCTCGCGGACAGGGGAACTATGGCTACACCTTC. The chain couples TRBV2 to TRBJ1-2, with 9 positions matching TRBD1. Germline V gene lookup returns CDR1 SNHLY and CDR2 FYNNEI. J lost 2 bases, V lost 5 bases, and 6 bases had no gene match. The CDR3 consists of 15 residues.

At least ten counts were recorded for this clonotype. The gene calls are TRBV6-5 and TRBJ1-1; possible D gene TRBD1, 5 bases. The CDR3 spans 15 residues. Germline V CDR1 and CDR2: MNHEY, SVGAGI. V gave up 3 bases and J gave up 0 bases, with 11 bases separating them. The CDR3 nucleotides read TGTGCCAGCAGTTATGTGGGGGGATTGAACACTGAAGCTTTCTTT. Translated, it gives CASSYVGGLNTEAFF.

This clonotype was counted many times. V and J are TRBV7-8 and TRBJ2-5, with D possibly being TRBD1 (5 bases). Deletions cut 4 bases from V and 7 bases from J, with 13 bases between. This CDR3 comprises 13 residues. CDR1 is SGHVS, CDR2 FQNEAQ, per germline. The CDR3 loop reads CASSSTGPPTQYF. The CDR3 DNA reads as TGTGCCAGCAGCTCAACAGGTCCTCCGACCCAGTACTTC.

This clonotype was counted ten times or more. The chain has TRBV11-2 and TRBJ2-6; D gene ambiguous. Trimming shortened V by 3 bases and J by 2 bases, and 5 bases separated the two germline ends. Germline V lookup: CDR1 SGHAT, CDR2 FQNNGV. The CDR3 runs 14 residues. The CDR3 is CASSLWTGANVLTF. The CDR3 DNA reads TGTGCCAGCAGCTTGTGGACTGGGGCCAACGTCCTGACTTTC.

The chain joins TRBV12-3 or TRBV12-4 to TRBJ2-6; D ambiguous. The CDR3 is made up of 15 amino acids. Trimming removed 3 bases from V and 2 bases from J, with 8 bases in between. The CDR3 here is CASSFRLPGANVLTF. The CDR3 coding sequence is TGTGCCAGCAGTTTTCGGCTCCCTGGGGCCAACGTCCTGACTTTC.

The chain carries TRBV7-6 and TRBJ1-6, with 10 nucleotides matching TRBD1. CDR3 length: 16 amino acids. The germline CDR1 and CDR2 sequences are SGHVS and FNYEAQ. V lost 5 bases, J lost 9 bases, and 10 bases stayed unmatched. The CDR3 here is CASSARGQGSGSPLHF. The CDR3 bases are TGTGCCAGCAGCGCTAGGGGACAGGGGTCGGGTTCACCCCTCCACTTT.

The J gene is TRBJ2-7, the V gene TRBV13; D unclear. Looked up from germline, CDR1 is PRHDT and CDR2 is FYEKMQ (reference sequence). V shed 0 bases and J shed 0 bases, with 9 bases lying between them. The CDR3 totals 15 residues. The chain's CDR3 is CASSLGLINSYEQYF. For the CDR3, the DNA is TGTGCCAGCAGCTTAGGGCTGATAAACTCCTACGAGCAGTACTTC.

This clonotype was recorded a few times. The chain employs TRBV7-2 and TRBJ2-3; 8 bases agree with TRBD2. Trimming cost V 2 bases and J 4 bases; bases outside gene matches: 8. The CDR3 has 16 residues. Germline V lookup: CDR1 SGHTA, CDR2 FQGNSA. CDR3 sequence (DNA): TGTGCCAGCAGCTTACTGGCGGGAGGATACGCAGATACGCAGTATTTT. Amino acids: CASSLLAGGYADTQYF.

This clonotype has only a few counts. V gene TRBV2 combines with J gene TRBJ1-1; no reliable D call. This CDR3 contains 12 residues. Trimming stripped 1 base from V and 10 bases from J, with 10 bases between. Germline CDR1 SNHLY, CDR2 FYNNEI. In DNA, the CDR3 is TGTGCCAGCAGTGAAGGAGCATTTGGAGCTTTCTTT. Its protein product is CASSEGAFGAFF. The complete variable domain, with remaining parts taken from reference TRBV2 and TRBJ1-1, reads EPEVTQTPSHQVTQMGQEVILRCVPISNHLYFYWYRQILGQKVEFLVSFYNNEISEKSEIFDDQFSVERPDGSNFTLKIRSTKLEDSAMYFCASSEGAFGAFFGQGTRLTVV.

This clonotype occurred a few times. The chain combines TRBV7-3 with TRBJ1-4; unclear D gene. Looked up from germline, CDR1 is SGHTA and CDR2 is FQGTGA. This CDR3 has 17 amino acids. Trimming shortened V by 2 bases and J by 4 bases, and 17 bases separated the two germline ends. CDR3 in DNA: TGTGCCAGCAGCTTATTCGCGGACCCAGCCTTTAATGAAAAACTGTTTTTT. Its protein is CASSLFADPAFNEKLFF. Complete variable domain (other parts from reference TRBV7-3 and TRBJ1-4): GAGVSQTPSNKVTEKGKYVELRCDPISGHTALYWYRQSLGQGPEFLIYFQGTGAADDSGLPNDRFFAVRPEGSVSTLKIQRTERGDSAVYLCASSLFADPAFNEKLFFGSGTQLSVL.

The chain recombines TRBV12-3 or TRBV12-4 with TRBJ2-1; 8 bases agree with TRBD1. This CDR3 comprises 12 residues. The J segment lost 9 bases and the V segment lost 7 bases, leaving 5 bases of the junction unmatched. The CDR3 region is CASTLQGVEQFF. The DNA of the CDR3 is TGTGCCAGCACCCTACAGGGGGTTGAGCAGTTCTTC.